This TCR beta chain emerged from a study of blood T cell repertoires in COVID-19 (dated by TCRdb to the early 2020s). With regard to the full study: The collaborator samples originated in the United States, Italy and Spain and spanned the acute and convalescent phases of COVID-19. Deeply sampled blood TCRbeta repertoires from subjects exposed to, actively infected with, or recovered from COVID-19 were included in the dataset. A freely available public database, intended as a resource for researchers studying the immune response to SARS-CoV-2, is where the repertoires were released. The prospective study material was composed of cDNA or gDNA derived from T cells, B-cell-depleted T cells, or PBMCs. Samples were obtained from the ongoing ImmuneRACE study (first 160 participants) and from roughly 1,300 subjects provided by 6 global collaborators. Where available, HLA class I and class II types were obtained from metadata supplied by the sample provider rather than from assay-based typing. A de-identified subject ID, COVID-19 status, age in years and sex were almost always included in the sample metadata.

In the prospective study, participants were roughly 18 to 90 years old, resided in about two dozen geographic areas of the United States, and were enrolled through a virtual design. In the prospective study, participants were assigned to cohorts based on the clinical history participants reported in a screening survey and a study questionnaire. ImmuneRACE Cohort 3 recovered participants were defined by two consecutive negative NP/OP PCR tests, healthcare professional clearance, or symptom resolution. In the prospective study, whole blood, serum and a nasopharyngeal or oropharyngeal swab were collected from each participant by mobile phlebotomists. Over a 2-month period, participants in the prospective study had the option of providing additional blood draws and questionnaires. Before DNA extraction, prospective study blood samples were shipped either frozen or at room temperature. Taken from the germline V gene (reference sequence), the CDR1 and CDR2 loops are MNHEY and SMNVEV. For this chain, trimming is 5 bases at the V end and 5 bases at the J end, and the number of junction bases without a gene match is 5. The CDR3 runs 13 amino acids, cysteine and phenylalanine included. Left in the record is the CDR3 DNA by itself, 39 bases read in frame from the first base.

TCRbeta CDR3 regions were amplified from genomic DNA by means of the immunoSEQ Assay, a bias-controlled multiplex PCR. Regarding the original processing steps: Nucleated cell counts per sample were estimated from amplification of reference gene primers within the assay. To quantify the absolute abundance of each unique TCRbeta CDR3 rearrangement, sequence reads were collapsed and filtered. Productive Simpson clonality was computed per sample as the square root of Simpson's diversity index over productive rearrangements. TCRdb mirrors the immuneACCESS table, restricted to in-frame sequences. Some clones are absent from its copies; in checked studies, under half trace to an unresolved V gene, and the reason for the others is unknown. V and J calls and clone size follow that table, whereas D and trimming were derived from the DNA. The sample table holds around 380,000 clones, of which 70% to 90% were seen once. 1.3% of the sample lies in the top ten.

As for this clone: Its recognized antigen is unknown. No base quality values were provided; no much bigger clone lies one nucleotide off.

Findings and caveats that apply to the study as a whole: Clinical and demographic metadata were provided uncurated, with the amount varying by source and participant.

Here the chain combines TRBV27 and TRBJ1-1; 7 bases in the middle match TRBD1. The receptor was isolated from a man between 25 and 39 years old who had recovered from COVID-19. Sequencing used PBMCs or T cells enriched from blood (not recorded which). The DNA reads as follows: TGTGCCAGCAGTCTCACAGGGGTGACTGAAGCTTTCTTT. It codes for CASSLTGVTEAFF.